These T cell receptor beta chains were read from a single sample in a study of cytomegalovirus exposure and HLA in healthy donors. The repertoire was sequenced with immunoSEQ multiplex PCR; TCRdb's copy has only in-frame clones and lacks some. The sample includes about 120,000 clones, about 83% seen only once; the top ten take 2% to 3%. The sample taken for sequencing was PBMCs. The source is a female donor in good health and CMV-seronegative. Each CDR3 is given with its conserved first and last residue. Each record gives: D gene, J gene, clone size, V gene, CDR3 protein, CDR3 DNA. The D gene is left open where the match is weak. Only part of the rows carry a size: once, few, many, or a class if the clone is expanded.

D: NA
J: TRBJ1-2
size: NA
V: TRBV6-4
CDR3: CASSDGGNYGYTF
DNA: TGTGCCAGCAGTGATGGGGGGAACTATGGCTACACCTTC

D: TRBD1
J: TRBJ2-7
size: NA
V: TRBV6-1
CDR3: CASSEPGGPSGEQYF
DNA: TGTGCCAGCAGTGAGCCAGGGGGACCAAGCGGCGAGCAGTACTTC

D: TRBD1
J: TRBJ2-3
size: NA
V: TRBV5-1
CDR3: CASSYGLGDRSTDTQYF
DNA: TGCGCCAGCAGTTATGGCCTAGGGGACAGGAGTACAGATACGCAGTATTTT

D: NA
J: TRBJ1-6
size: NA
V: TRBV30
CDR3: CAWRRASGSLHF
DNA: TGTGCCTGGAGGAGAGCGAGTGGCTCCCTCCACTTT

D: NA
J: TRBJ2-3
size: NA
V: TRBV5-1
CDR3: CASSLARDTQYF
DNA: TGCGCCAGCAGCTTGGCCCGGGATACGCAGTATTTT

D: NA
J: TRBJ2-2
size: NA
V: TRBV6-5
CDR3: CASSYSSGLIGELFF
DNA: TGTGCCAGCAGTTACTCCTCAGGGCTGATTGGGGAGCTGTTTTTT

D: NA
J: TRBJ1-1
size: few
V: TRBV5-1
CDR3: CASSLGGRGAFF
DNA: TGCGCCAGCAGCTTGGGAGGGCGGGGAGCTTTCTTT

D: TRBD1
J: TRBJ1-1
size: few
V: TRBV7-9
CDR3: CASRTSRGQGGTEAFF
DNA: TGTGCCAGCAGAACCTCTCGGGGACAGGGTGGGACTGAAGCTTTCTTT

D: TRBD1
J: TRBJ1-5
size: NA
V: TRBV19
CDR3: CASSTDRGRGQPQHF
DNA: TGTGCCAGTAGTACCGACAGGGGGCGAGGTCAGCCCCAGCATTTT

D: TRBD1
J: TRBJ1-1
size: few
V: TRBV19
CDR3: CASSIWTGLGNTEAFF
DNA: TGTGCCAGTAGTATTTGGACAGGGCTCGGGAACACTGAAGCTTTCTTT

D: NA
J: TRBJ2-2
size: NA
V: TRBV19
CDR3: CASSLYTGELFF
DNA: TGTGCCAGTAGTCTTTACACCGGGGAGCTGTTTTTT

D: TRBD1
J: TRBJ2-5
size: NA
V: TRBV27
CDR3: CASSPGQAYQETQYF
DNA: TGTGCCAGCAGTCCGGGACAGGCGTACCAAGAGACCCAGTACTTC

D: NA
J: TRBJ1-4
size: NA
V: TRBV7-2
CDR3: CASSLADRSNEKLFF
DNA: TGTGCCAGCAGCTTAGCTGACAGGAGTAATGAAAAACTGTTTTTT

D: TRBD1
J: TRBJ1-1
size: few
V: TRBV19
CDR3: CASSIFGQGTEAFF
DNA: TGTGCCAGTAGTATATTCGGACAGGGGACTGAAGCTTTCTTT

D: NA
J: TRBJ1-4
size: NA
V: TRBV30
CDR3: CAWSVQRPGGGKLFF
DNA: TGTGCCTGGAGTGTACAGCGACCCGGAGGCGGAAAACTGTTTTTT

D: NA
J: TRBJ2-2
size: NA
V: TRBV1
CDR3: CTSSQSAPNTGELFF
DNA: TGCACCAGCAGCCAATCAGCCCCGAACACCGGGGAGTTGTTTTTT

D: TRBD2
J: TRBJ2-5
size: NA
V: TRBV29-1
CDR3: CSAEPYKGLAGGQTQYF
DNA: TGCAGCGCCGAACCCTACAAAGGACTAGCGGGGGGTCAGACCCAGTACTTC

D: TRBD2
J: TRBJ2-5
size: NA
V: TRBV7-8
CDR3: CASSLAAGGGRGTQYF
DNA: TGTGCCAGCAGCTTAGCGGCAGGCGGGGGGCGGGGGACCCAGTACTTC

D: TRBD1
J: TRBJ1-6
size: NA
V: TRBV5-4
CDR3: CASSEINSQGGSPLHF
DNA: TGTGCCAGCAGTGAGATTAACTCCCAGGGGGGTTCACCCCTCCACTTT

D: TRBD1
J: TRBJ2-5
size: NA
V: TRBV5-1
CDR3: CASSRTPGTGTETQYF
DNA: TGCGCCAGCAGCCGAACTCCCGGGACAGGGACGGAGACCCAGTACTTC

D: NA
J: TRBJ1-5
size: NA
V: TRBV7-9
CDR3: CASSFSSNQPQHF
DNA: TGTGCCAGCAGCTTTTCGAGCAATCAGCCCCAGCATTTT

D: TRBD1
J: TRBJ2-1
size: NA
V: TRBV30
CDR3: CAWSATGTGDNEQFF
DNA: TGTGCCTGGAGTGCAACCGGGACAGGGGACAATGAGCAGTTCTTC

D: NA
J: TRBJ2-3
size: NA
V: TRBV6-1
CDR3: CASSERVWDTQYF
DNA: TGTGCCAGCAGTGAGAGGGTATGGGATACGCAGTATTTT

D: TRBD1
J: TRBJ1-2
size: NA
V: TRBV10-3
CDR3: CAISESDRAAGYTF
DNA: TGTGCCATCAGTGAGTCGGACAGGGCGGCGGGCTACACCTTC

D: TRBD1
J: TRBJ1-1
size: NA
V: TRBV19
CDR3: CASSKRQGEAFF
DNA: TGTGCCAGTAGTAAGAGACAGGGGGAAGCTTTCTTT

D: TRBD1
J: TRBJ2-3
size: NA
V: TRBV27
CDR3: CASSLTGGTDTQYF
DNA: TGTGCCAGCAGTCTTACAGGGGGCACAGATACGCAGTATTTT

D: TRBD2
J: TRBJ2-2
size: many
V: TRBV15
CDR3: CATSRIAGGAGELFF
DNA: TGTGCCACCAGCAGAATCGCGGGGGGAGCCGGGGAGCTGTTTTTT

D: TRBD2
J: TRBJ2-7
size: NA
V: TRBV2
CDR3: CASSPTEVLRTRYEQYF
DNA: TGTGCCAGCAGCCCGACGGAGGTTCTGAGGACTAGATACGAGCAGTACTTC

D: NA
J: TRBJ1-6
size: NA
V: TRBV9
CDR3: CASSSPRPLHF
DNA: TGTGCCAGCAGCTCCCCGCGGCCCCTCCACTTT

D: NA
J: TRBJ2-3
size: once
V: TRBV11-3
CDR3: CASSPSRGSDTQYF
DNA: TGTGCCAGCAGCCCCAGTCGGGGGTCAGATACGCAGTATTTT

D: TRBD2
J: TRBJ2-5
size: NA
V: TRBV4-3
CDR3: CASSQGLAGVETQYF
DNA: TGCGCCAGCAGCCAGGGACTAGCGGGGGTGGAGACCCAGTACTTC

D: NA
J: TRBJ1-5
size: few
V: TRBV6-5
CDR3: CASSPDSYQPQHF
DNA: TGTGCCAGCAGCCCGGACAGCTATCAGCCCCAGCATTTT